These T cell receptor beta chains were read from a single sample in a study of blood T cell repertoires in COVID-19. The repertoire was sequenced with immunoSEQ multiplex PCR; TCRdb's copy has only in-frame clones and lacks some. The table has 490,000 or so clones, less than 90% seen once. The sequencing sample was made of PBMCs or T cells enriched from blood (not recorded which). Every receptor here comes from a woman in her sixties or seventies who had recovered from COVID-19. The CDR3 runs from the conserved cysteine through the conserved F or W. A D gene is named only where the DNA matches it firmly. The listing skips clone size in some rows; elsewhere it reads once, few, many or a size class.

d_call	clone_size	v_call	j_call	cdr3_nt	cdr3_aa
-	-	TRBV5-4	TRBJ1-2	TGTGCCAGCAGTTCCCTAACCAGGGATGGCTACACCTTC	CASSSLTRDGYTF
TRBD2	-	TRBV10-3	TRBJ2-5	TGTGCCATCAGTGATAGCGGGGGGGACCAAGAGACCCAGTACTTC	CAISDSGGDQETQYF
TRBD1	-	TRBV24-1	TRBJ2-2	TGTGCCACCAGTGACCCAAGACAGGGGGGAAACACCGGGGAGCTGTTTTTT	CATSDPRQGGNTGELFF
-	-	TRBV7-9	TRBJ1-5	TGTGCCAGCAGCTTGCAGGGTAAGGGCAATCAGCCCCAGCATTTT	CASSLQGKGNQPQHF
TRBD1	-	TRBV18	TRBJ2-1	TGTGCCAGCTCACCACCGAGAGGGGGCCCCTACAATGAGCAGTTCTTC	CASSPPRGGPYNEQFF
-	-	TRBV12-3/TRBV12-4	TRBJ1-5	TGTGCCAGCAGTCTCAGGCAGAATCAGCCCCAGCATTTT	CASSLRQNQPQHF
TRBD1	few	TRBV11-2	TRBJ1-1	TGTGCCAGCAGCTTTACCTTTAAGGGGGCGAGGACTGAAGCTTTCTTT	CASSFTFKGARTEAFF
TRBD1	-	TRBV27	TRBJ1-2	TGTGCCAGCTCCGGGACAGGGGTCTATGGCTACACCTTC	CASSGTGVYGYTF
TRBD1	-	TRBV5-1	TRBJ2-2	TGCGCCAGCAGTCCCGACAGGGTCTCCGGGGAGCTGTTTTTT	CASSPDRVSGELFF
TRBD1	-	TRBV9	TRBJ1-6	TGTGCCAGCAGCGTGGGGGACAGGGCCCTCTATAATTCACCCCTCCACTTT	CASSVGDRALYNSPLHF
-	once	TRBV21-1	TRBJ2-2	TGTGCCAGCAGCAATCCGACAGGGCGGGACACCGGGGAGCTGTTTTTT	CASSNPTGRDTGELFF
TRBD1	-	TRBV27	TRBJ2-7	TGTGCCAGCAGTTTAACTAATCGGACAGGGTCTGACGAGCAGTACTTC	CASSLTNRTGSDEQYF
-	-	TRBV11-2	TRBJ2-3	TGTGCCAGCAGCCGGGGGGCGATTAGCACAGATACGCAGTATTTT	CASSRGAISTDTQYF
TRBD2	once	TRBV5-7	TRBJ2-5	TGTGCCAGCAGCTTGAAGACTAGCGGGGAGGAGACCCAGTACTTC	CASSLKTSGEETQYF
TRBD2	-	TRBV3-1/TRBV3-2	TRBJ2-1	TGTGCCAGCAGCCGGGCGGGGGGCAATAGCTACAATGAGCAGTTCTTC	CASSRAGGNSYNEQFF
TRBD1	-	TRBV2	TRBJ2-7	TGTGCCAGCAGTGCCGGGACAGGGATCTACGAGCAGTACTTC	CASSAGTGIYEQYF
TRBD1	once	TRBV5-1	TRBJ2-3	TGCGCCAGCAGCTTGGGCGGGACAGGAGGGACAGATACGCAGTATTTT	CASSLGGTGGTDTQYF
TRBD1	-	TRBV5-5	TRBJ1-4	TGTGCCAGCGTGCCGGGACAGGGGGTGACTAATGAAAAACTGTTTTTT	CASVPGQGVTNEKLFF
-	-	TRBV6-1	TRBJ2-3	TGTGCCAGCAGTGAAGATCACTACTACACAGATACGCAGTATTTT	CASSEDHYYTDTQYF
-	once	TRBV24-1	TRBJ2-2	TGTGCCACAACACCAGGGTTCACCGGGGAGCTGTTTTTT	CATTPGFTGELFF
-	-	TRBV7-2	TRBJ2-2	TGTGCCAGCAGCTCTTCCGGGACGGAGGGCACCGGGGAGCTGTTTTTT	CASSSSGTEGTGELFF
-	-	TRBV5-1	TRBJ2-1	TGCGCCAGCAGCTTGTCGGGGGGCGTATCCTACAATGAGCAGTTCTTC	CASSLSGGVSYNEQFF
-	-	TRBV18	TRBJ2-5	TGTGCCAGCTCACCCCGACCCGGAGACAGCCAAGAGACCCAGTACTTC	CASSPRPGDSQETQYF
TRBD1	-	TRBV7-9	TRBJ1-3	TGTGCCAGCAGCTTAGGACAGGGAAAACATCGAAACACCATATATTTT	CASSLGQGKHRNTIYF
-	-	TRBV5-1	TRBJ2-3	TGCGCCAGCAGTCCTAGCTCCCCTCGCACAGATACGCAGTATTTT	CASSPSSPRTDTQYF